Listed here are 30 T cell receptor beta chains from one sample, sequenced in a study of OX40 agonist ivuxolimab in advanced cancers. Repertoires were generated with immunoSEQ multiplex PCR, while TCRdb's copy carries only in-frame clones and drops some. The sample contains some 98,000 clones, just under 85% of which appear only once. The sequencing used CD4+ or CD8+ T cells sorted from blood, collected in a trial of the OX40 agonist ivuxolimab. The receptors come from an adult with an advanced solid tumor such as melanoma, head and neck, liver or kidney cancer.

The CDR3 DNA reads as TGTGCCAGCACCCCGCCAGGACACAATCAGCCCCAGCATTTT. Its translation is CASTPPGHNQPQHF. The V gene is TRBV6-1, the J gene TRBJ1-5; D may be TRBD1 (5 bases). Germline loops: CDR1 MNHNS, CDR2 SASEGT. V lost 7 bases to trimming and J lost 3 bases, with 13 bases between them. This CDR3 has 14 amino acids.

This chain links TRBV7-3 with TRBJ2-1; no clear D gene. The CDR3 contains 13 residues. Germline V lookup: CDR1 SGHTA, CDR2 FQGTGA. Trimming pared 3 bases from V and 5 bases from J, leaving 8 bases between. The CDR3 is CASSFTPDNEQFF. DNA of the CDR3: TGTGCCAGCAGCTTCACACCGGACAATGAGCAGTTCTTC.

This clone appeared once. The chain links TRBV6-1 to TRBJ2-1, with D perhaps TRBD1 or TRBD2 (5 bases each). V dropped 3 bases and J dropped 1 base, with 10 bases sitting between them. Per germline, CDR1 MNHNS and CDR2 SASEGT. This CDR3 is built from 15 residues. In DNA, the CDR3 is TGTGCCAGCAGTGAGAGCTGGGGGTCCTACAATGAGCAGTTCTTC. Its translation: CASSESWGSYNEQFF.

The chain couples TRBV15 to TRBJ2-2; D gene ambiguous. This CDR3 contains 15 residues. CDR1 and CDR2 (germline): LNHNV, YYDKDF (reference sequence). V lost 1 base, J lost 1 base, and 7 bases lay in between. In nucleotides, the CDR3 is TGTGCCACCAGCAGAGGTGGTATGAACACCGGGGAGCTGTTTTTT. Its translation is CATSRGGMNTGELFF.

This clone was detected once. This sequence joins TRBV7-3 and TRBJ1-4; D call uncertain. CDR1 and CDR2 from the germline V gene are SGHTA and FQGTGA. This CDR3 has 13 amino acids. Trimming cost V 2 bases and J 9 bases, with 10 bases left between them. CDR3: CASSLGELKKLFF. CDR3 sequence (DNA): TGTGCCAGCAGCTTAGGAGAACTGAAAAAACTGTTTTTT.

The chain uses TRBV19 and TRBJ2-2; 8 bases map to TRBD1. The CDR3 sequence is 15 residues long. The junction had 10 bases not matched to a gene; V was cut back by 8 bases and J by 5 bases. Germline-derived CDR1 and CDR2 are LNHDA and SQIVND (reference sequence). CDR3 DNA: TGTGCCAGTCGCCAGGGGGCGGCGGGGACCGGGGAGCTGTTTTTT. The encoded protein is CASRQGAAGTGELFF.

The genes are TRBV28 and TRBJ1-1, with D possibly TRBD1 on 5 matching bases. CDR3 length equals 12 residues. Looked up from germline, CDR1 is MDHEN and CDR2 is SYDVKM. V lost 2 bases, J lost 11 bases, and 12 bases lay in between. CDR3 nucleotide sequence: TGTGCCAGCAGTTTAGGCCAGGGTTGGGCTTTCTTT. This encodes CASSLGQGWAFF.

The rearrangement uses TRBV4-1 and TRBJ2-7, with TRBD1 as a possible D gene (5 bases). The CDR3 covers 17 residues. The germline V gene encodes CDR1 MGHRA and CDR2 YSYEKL. Between the trimmed V and J ends, which lost 3 bases and 0 bases, there was a span of 18 bases. The CDR3 coding sequence is TGCGCCAGCAGCCACCCCGGAAGCAGGGCCAACTCCTACGAGCAGTACTTC. Translation gives CASSHPGSRANSYEQYF.

V is TRBV7-9 and J is TRBJ1-2; D is uncertain. Germline CDR1 and CDR2: SEHNR and FQNEAQ (reference sequence). The CDR3 length is 12 residues. Between the trimmed V and J ends, which lost 6 bases and 7 bases, there was a span of 12 bases. CDR3 coding DNA: TGTGCCAGCAGGCGAGGTCCAGGTGGCTACACCTTC. It codes for CASRRGPGGYTF.

In its sample, this clone was seen once. The chain is built from TRBV15 and TRBJ2-7; D call uncertain. This CDR3 spans 12 amino acids. Per germline, CDR1 LNHNV and CDR2 YYDKDF (reference sequence). V was cut by 1 base and J by 5 bases, with 6 bases left in between. The CDR3 is CATSRGLDEQYF. DNA for the CDR3: TGTGCCACCAGCAGAGGTTTGGACGAGCAGTACTTC. Drawing the rest from reference TRBV15 and TRBJ2-7, the complete variable domain is DAMVIQNPRYQVTQFGKPVTLSCSQTLNHNVMYWYQQKSSQAPKLLFHYYDKDFNNEADTPDNFQSRRPNTSFCFLDIRSPGLGDTAMYLCATSRGLDEQYFGPGTRLTVT.

V is TRBV30 and J is TRBJ1-4, with 10 bases fitting TRBD1. Per germline, CDR1 GTSNPN and CDR2 SVGIG (reference sequence). V dropped 3 bases and J dropped 10; count of bases not matched to a gene: 11. The CDR3 is made up of 15 amino acids. CDR3 in amino acids: CAWSAGQGSVGKLFF. In DNA form, the CDR3 reads TGTGCCTGGAGCGCGGGACAGGGGAGCGTCGGAAAACTGTTTTTT.

The chain links TRBV5-4 to TRBJ2-5; 12 nucleotides agree with TRBD1. Trimming removed 0 bases from V and 4 bases from J; junction bases left unmatched: 1. Germline loops: CDR1 SGHNT, CDR2 YYREEE (reference sequence). This CDR3 has 15 residues. The CDR3 loop is CASSLGDRGRETQYF. For the CDR3, the DNA is TGTGCCAGCAGCTTGGGGGACAGGGGGCGAGAGACCCAGTACTTC.

The chain uses TRBV4-2 and TRBJ1-2, with D perhaps matching TRBD1 (5 bases). Trimming cost V 1 base and J 1 base, with 13 bases left between them. Germline CDR1 reads LGHNA; CDR2 reads YNFKEQ. The CDR3 is 16 amino acids. CDR3 nucleotides: TGTGCCAGCAGCCAAGTCGAAGGGGTCTTTAACTATGGCTACACCTTC. This gives the protein CASSQVEGVFNYGYTF.

This chain connects TRBV14 to TRBJ2-1; perhaps TRBD1 as D (5 bases). The CDR3 is 15 residues long. Germline-derived CDR1 and CDR2 are SGHDN and FVKESK. V lost 0 bases to trimming and J lost 7 bases, with 13 bases between them. The CDR3 loop is CASSQDPGLGNEQFF. DNA for the CDR3: TGTGCCAGCAGCCAAGATCCAGGGCTAGGGAATGAGCAGTTCTTC.

The J gene is TRBJ2-5, the V gene TRBV6-5, with TRBD1 as a possible D gene (6 bases). Trimming took off 5 bases at V and 5 bases at J, with 18 bases between the two ends. Looked up from germline, CDR1 is MNHEY and CDR2 is SVGAGI. The CDR3 is 15 amino acids. This chain's CDR3 is CASSMTGTQGETQYF. In nucleotides, the CDR3 is TGTGCCAGCAGTATGACCGGGACCCAGGGGGAGACCCAGTACTTC.

This chain uses TRBV28 with TRBJ1-2, with D unresolved. Trimming pared 5 bases from V and 6 bases from J, leaving 13 bases between. CDR1 is MDHEN and CDR2 is SYDVKM in the germline V gene. The CDR3 is 13 residues long. This CDR3 reads CASSNGVLDGYTF. DNA for the CDR3: TGTGCCAGCAGTAACGGGGTTTTAGATGGCTACACCTTC.

The J gene is TRBJ2-2, the V gene TRBV23-1; D might be TRBD2 (6 bases). TRBV23-1 is an ORF, and what it does is uncertain. The CDR3 covers 16 residues. The germline V and J ends were trimmed by 6 bases and 4 bases, with 18 bases remaining between them. The CDR3 loop is CASSLVVAAFTGELFF. CDR3 nucleotide sequence: TGCGCCAGCAGCCTCGTGGTAGCGGCCTTCACCGGGGAGCTGTTTTTT.

The chain uses TRBV27 and TRBJ2-5; possible D gene TRBD2, 5 bases. V lost 6 bases and J lost 3, with 17 bases in between. The CDR3 covers 15 residues. Germline V lookup: CDR1 MNHEY, CDR2 SMNVEV (reference sequence). CDR3 coding DNA: TGTGCCAGCAGCCGGGCCCCCCGGACTGAAGAGACCCAGTACTTC. It codes for CASSRAPRTEETQYF.

The chain joins TRBV5-4 to TRBJ2-3; D is undetermined. The CDR3 length is 15 residues. Germline V CDR1 and CDR2: SGHNT, YYREEE (reference sequence). Trimming took 0 bases from V and 1 from J, leaving 9 bases between them. In nucleotides, the CDR3 is TGTGCCAGCAGCTTGGTGTCACAGCGCACAGATACGCAGTATTTT. It specifies CASSLVSQRTDTQYF.

CDR3 nucleotides: TGTGCCAGCAGTGAGCCGATAAGCACAGATACGCAGTATTTT. This encodes CASSEPISTDTQYF. This chain uses TRBV28 with TRBJ2-3; D ambiguous. This CDR3 has 14 residues. Germline values: CDR1 MDHEN, CDR2 SYDVKM. Deletions cut 5 bases from V and 0 bases from J, with 9 bases between.

The rearrangement uses TRBV19 and TRBJ2-7; 8 nucleotides agree with TRBD1. The CDR3 has 14 residues. Looked up from germline, CDR1 is LNHDA and CDR2 is SQIVND (reference sequence). The V and J ends lost 7 bases and 2 bases, in that order; junction bases with no gene match: 7. The CDR3 is CASKRDRQTYEQYF. In nucleotides, the CDR3 is TGTGCCAGTAAACGGGACAGGCAAACCTACGAGCAGTACTTC.

The rearrangement uses TRBV11-1 and TRBJ1-1, with D uncertain. The CDR3 covers 12 residues. Germline V CDR1 and CDR2: SGHAT, FQDESV (reference sequence). Trimming removed 2 bases from V and 8 bases from J, with 9 bases in between. CDR3 sequence (DNA): TGTGCCAGCAGCTTACTTAGAACCGAAGCTTTCTTT. Its protein product is CASSLLRTEAFF.

This clone occurred a few times. This chain uses TRBV7-9 with TRBJ1-2, with a possible D match to TRBD1 (5 bases). CDR1 SEHNR and CDR2 FQNEAQ come from the germline V gene (reference sequence). The CDR3 sequence is 12 residues long. The V end was cut by 4 bases, the J end by 9 bases, with 12 bases between. The CDR3 sequence: CASSSREPSYTF. In nucleotides, the CDR3 is TGTGCCAGCAGCTCCAGGGAGCCGAGCTACACCTTC.

This clone occurred a few times. The CDR3 coding sequence is TGTGCCATCAGTGAGTCGGTTTTCAGGGGAAGGGATTCTGGAAACACCATATATTTT. It yields the protein CAISESVFRGRDSGNTIYF. The genes are TRBV10-3 and TRBJ1-3; TRBD1 might be the D (6 bases). The CDR3 consists of 19 residues. Germline assignment: CDR1 ENHRY and CDR2 SYGVKD. Trimming pared 0 bases from V and 1 base from J, leaving 19 bases between.

This chain connects TRBV28 to TRBJ1-2; 7 positions agree with TRBD1. J lost 8 bases, V lost 6 bases, and 6 bases had no gene match. CDR3 length equals 12 residues. From germline, CDR1 is MDHEN and CDR2 SYDVKM. The CDR3: CASREGARGYTF. The CDR3 bases are TGTGCCAGCAGGGAGGGGGCGCGGGGCTACACCTTC.

The rearrangement joins TRBV6-6 to TRBJ2-4; D remains ambiguous. With 2 bases removed from V and 4 bases from J, the gap between germline ends came to 6 bases. The germline gives CDR1 MNHNY, CDR2 SVGAGI (reference sequence). This CDR3 has 13 amino acids. The CDR3, as DNA: TGTGCCAGCAGTTACGACGGGAAAAACATTCAGTACTTC. Residues: CASSYDGKNIQYF.

V gene TRBV2 combines with J gene TRBJ1-1, with D maybe TRBD1 (5 bases). The germline CDR1 and CDR2 sequences are SNHLY and FYNNEI. The CDR3 runs to 14 residues. V gave up 6 bases and J gave up 10 bases, with 21 bases separating them. CDR3 in DNA: TGTGCCAGCAGGGATGGACACAACTTAGGGACAGCTTTCTTT. Translating gives CASRDGHNLGTAFF. Together with reference TRBV2 and TRBJ1-1, the CDR3 gives the full variable domain: EPEVTQTPSHQVTQMGQEVILRCVPISNHLYFYWYRQILGQKVEFLVSFYNNEISEKSEIFDDQFSVERPDGSNFTLKIRSTKLEDSAMYFCASRDGHNLGTAFFGQGTRLTVV.

CDR3: CASSQQFLEIEAFF. CDR3 coding DNA: TGTGCCAGCAGTCAGCAATTTTTGGAAATTGAAGCTTTCTTT. The J gene is TRBJ1-1, the V gene TRBV28, with D unresolved. The V end lost 5 bases, the J end lost 7 bases, and 17 bases lay between the germline ends. CDR1 is MDHEN, CDR2 SYDVKM, per germline. This CDR3 region has 14 residues.

This rearrangement joins TRBV6-5 to TRBJ2-3; the D gene is possibly TRBD1 (6 bases). V shed 2 bases and J shed 6 bases, with 15 bases lying between them. Germline CDR1 reads MNHEY; CDR2 reads SVGAGI. The CDR3 loop spans 15 amino acids. The CDR3 is CASSYRQGPRDTQYF. The CDR3 nucleotides are TGTGCCAGCAGTTACAGGCAGGGGCCCCGGGATACGCAGTATTTT.

The chain recombines TRBV4-1 with TRBJ2-5; 9 bases match TRBD2. V shed 6 bases, J shed 5 bases, and the junction held 7 bases outside the gene matches. The CDR3 consists of 14 residues. Germline values: CDR1 MGHRA, CDR2 YSYEKL. CDR3 in DNA: TGCGCCAGCAGGATCTCCGGACTAGCGGAGACCCAGTACTTC. Translation: CASRISGLAETQYF.